The rows below give T cell receptor beta chains drawn from one sample of a study of T cell changes during pregnancy in multiple sclerosis. This table comes from immunoSEQ multiplex PCR, and its TCRdb copy is limited to in-frame clones, with some not included. Of 69,000 or so clones detected, roughly 93% appear once; the ten largest clones hold roughly 1.5%. The source material was peripheral blood, sampled in the third trimester of pregnancy. All receptors derive from a female donor with multiple sclerosis, enrolled in a pregnancy study. The CDR3 runs from the conserved cysteine through the conserved F or W. A D gene is named only where the DNA matches it firmly.

V gene,D gene,J gene,CDR3 protein,CDR3 DNA
TRBV7-6,NA,TRBJ2-5,CASSLYGSGGRETQYF,TGTGCCAGCAGCCTGTATGGGTCGGGGGGCCGGGAGACCCAGTACTTC
TRBV6-5,NA,TRBJ2-3,CASRPGGSGTDTQYF,TGTGCCAGCCGCCCTGGGGGGAGCGGCACAGATACGCAGTATTTT
TRBV5-1,TRBD1,TRBJ1-1,CASSEGYRGLNTEAFF,TGCGCCAGCAGCGAAGGGTACAGGGGATTGAACACTGAAGCTTTCTTT
TRBV5-4,TRBD1,TRBJ1-2,CASSPRDRVGGYTF,TGTGCCAGCAGCCCCCGGGACAGGGTGGGCGGCTACACCTTC
TRBV7-8,NA,TRBJ2-5,CASSLGIREQETQYF,TGTGCCAGCAGCTTAGGAATCAGGGAACAAGAGACCCAGTACTTC
TRBV7-6,TRBD1,TRBJ1-4,CASSPAGQEGRGEKLFF,TGTGCCAGCAGTCCGGCGGGACAGGAAGGACGGGGTGAAAAACTGTTTTTT
TRBV18,NA,TRBJ1-1,CASSQQERTEAFF,TGTGCCAGCTCCCAACAGGAACGCACGGAAGCTTTCTTT
TRBV7-2,TRBD1,TRBJ2-5,CASSSGQGVMGETQYF,TGTGCCAGCAGCTCCGGACAGGGCGTGATGGGGGAGACCCAGTACTTC
TRBV4-3,NA,TRBJ2-7,CASSQAAGTYEQYF,TGCGCCAGCAGCCAGGCGGCGGGGACCTACGAGCAGTACTTC
TRBV30,TRBD2,TRBJ2-1,CASSTGTPAGGLNEQFF,TGTGCCTCGAGCACAGGAACTCCAGCGGGGGGGCTTAATGAGCAGTTCTTC